Listed below are T cell receptor beta chains from one sample, sequenced in a study of cytomegalovirus exposure and HLA in healthy donors. The table came from immunoSEQ multiplex PCR; TCRdb's copy has only in-frame clones and leaves some out. The sample holds about 120,000 clones, 70% to 85% seen once. What was sequenced was PBMCs. The receptors stem from a man in his forties or fifties in good health and CMV-seropositive. CDR3s include the opening cysteine and the closing phenylalanine or tryptophan. D genes are given only for firm matches. Size tells how often a clone was seen (once, few, many) or the class of an expanded clone, and some rows leave it out.

clone size: .
D gene: TRBD1
V gene: TRBV18
J gene: TRBJ2-5
CDR3 DNA: TGTGCCAGCTCACCTCGACAGGGGCGGGGAGAGACCCAGTACTTC
CDR3 protein: CASSPRQGRGETQYF

clone size: .
D gene: .
V gene: TRBV4-1
J gene: TRBJ1-4
CDR3 DNA: TGCGCCAGCAGCCAAGAGGGCAGCGGGGCCGGGAAACTGTTTTTT
CDR3 protein: CASSQEGSGAGKLFF

clone size: .
D gene: TRBD1
V gene: TRBV5-8
J gene: TRBJ1-4
CDR3 DNA: TGTGCCAGCAGCTTAAAGCAAGGGGGCGAAAAACTGTTTTTT
CDR3 protein: CASSLKQGGEKLFF

clone size: few
D gene: .
V gene: TRBV2
J gene: TRBJ1-1
CDR3 DNA: TGTGCCAGCAGTGTGGGAGGGGCAGCCACTGAAGCTTTCTTT
CDR3 protein: CASSVGGAATEAFF

clone size: .
D gene: TRBD2
V gene: TRBV12-5
J gene: TRBJ2-4
CDR3 DNA: TGTGCTAGTGGTTCAGGGACTAGCGGGAGAGATCTAGCCAAAAACATTCAGTACTTC
CDR3 protein: CASGSGTSGRDLAKNIQYF

clone size: .
D gene: .
V gene: TRBV21-1
J gene: TRBJ1-4
CDR3 DNA: TGTGCCAGCAGCCTCCGGAATGAAAAACTGTTTTTT
CDR3 protein: CASSLRNEKLFF

clone size: once
D gene: TRBD1
V gene: TRBV6-5
J gene: TRBJ1-2
CDR3 DNA: TGTGCCAGCAGTTACCGAGGGGGCGGCTACACCTTC
CDR3 protein: CASSYRGGGYTF

clone size: few
D gene: .
V gene: TRBV6-5
J gene: TRBJ1-3
CDR3 DNA: TGTGCCAGCACCCAAGGAAACACCATATATTTT
CDR3 protein: CASTQGNTIYF

clone size: .
D gene: .
V gene: TRBV12-5
J gene: TRBJ2-1
CDR3 DNA: TGTGCTAGTGGTTCACCTACGCAAGTTTTAAGCCGGGATGAGCAGTTCTTC
CDR3 protein: CASGSPTQVLSRDEQFF

clone size: .
D gene: TRBD2
V gene: TRBV2
J gene: TRBJ2-7
CDR3 DNA: TGTGCCAGCAATCTAGCGGGAGGACGCTACGAGCAGTACTTC
CDR3 protein: CASNLAGGRYEQYF

clone size: .
D gene: TRBD1
V gene: TRBV6-5
J gene: TRBJ1-1
CDR3 DNA: TGTGCCAGCAGTTTACAGGGGCGGACTGAAGCTTTCTTT
CDR3 protein: CASSLQGRTEAFF

clone size: few
D gene: TRBD1
V gene: TRBV10-3
J gene: TRBJ1-5
CDR3 DNA: TGTGCCATCAGTACCGGGACAGGGGGCAATCAGCCCCAGCATTTT
CDR3 protein: CAISTGTGGNQPQHF

clone size: few
D gene: .
V gene: TRBV7-2
J gene: TRBJ2-7
CDR3 DNA: TGTGCCAGCAGCCTGCAGGGGAGCCCTTACGAGCAGTACTTC
CDR3 protein: CASSLQGSPYEQYF

clone size: .
D gene: .
V gene: TRBV7-2
J gene: TRBJ2-5
CDR3 DNA: TGTGCCAGCACCGAACTCAACAGTCTTCCCCAGTACTTC
CDR3 protein: CASTELNSLPQYF

clone size: .
D gene: TRBD2
V gene: TRBV28
J gene: TRBJ2-1
CDR3 DNA: TGTGCCACAGGGGCCAGCGGGAGGGGGCTTTACAATGAGCAGTTCTTC
CDR3 protein: CATGASGRGLYNEQFF

clone size: .
D gene: .
V gene: TRBV9
J gene: TRBJ2-7
CDR3 DNA: TGTGCCAGCAGCTCTCAAACAGGGCTCTACGAGCAGTACTTC
CDR3 protein: CASSSQTGLYEQYF

clone size: .
D gene: TRBD2
V gene: TRBV5-1
J gene: TRBJ2-1
CDR3 DNA: TGCGCCAGCAGCTTGATAGCGGGGCAGGGGAATGAGCAGTTCTTC
CDR3 protein: CASSLIAGQGNEQFF

clone size: .
D gene: .
V gene: TRBV6-1
J gene: TRBJ2-7
CDR3 DNA: TGTGCCAGCCCGCGGGACCTTCCCTACGAGCAGTACTTC
CDR3 protein: CASPRDLPYEQYF

clone size: .
D gene: TRBD2
V gene: TRBV9
J gene: TRBJ2-3
CDR3 DNA: TGTGCCAGCAGCGCGACTAGCGGGAGGGAGGGAGATACGCAGTATTTT
CDR3 protein: CASSATSGREGDTQYF

clone size: .
D gene: .
V gene: TRBV5-5
J gene: TRBJ2-2
CDR3 DNA: TGTGCCAGCAGCTTGGGGGGGGATTTGCTGGCCGGGGAGCTGTTTTTT
CDR3 protein: CASSLGGDLLAGELFF

clone size: few
D gene: .
V gene: TRBV2
J gene: TRBJ1-2
CDR3 DNA: TGTGCCAGCGCGGCCAGCGCCTATGGCTACACCTTC
CDR3 protein: CASAASAYGYTF

clone size: .
D gene: TRBD1
V gene: TRBV7-6
J gene: TRBJ1-4
CDR3 DNA: TGTGCCAGCAGCTCTTATCTACAGGGGGAGGGCGAAAAACTGTTTTTT
CDR3 protein: CASSSYLQGEGEKLFF

clone size: .
D gene: .
V gene: TRBV9
J gene: TRBJ2-5
CDR3 DNA: TGTGCCAGCAGCGTAGCTGAGGGGACCCAGTACTTC
CDR3 protein: CASSVAEGTQYF

clone size: .
D gene: TRBD2
V gene: TRBV5-4
J gene: TRBJ2-7
CDR3 DNA: TGTGCCAGCAGCGATGGGACTAGCAACGAGCAGTACTTC
CDR3 protein: CASSDGTSNEQYF

clone size: .
D gene: TRBD1
V gene: TRBV10-3
J gene: TRBJ1-1
CDR3 DNA: TGTGCCATCAGTTCCGGGACAGGGGACAGTGAAGCTTTCTTT
CDR3 protein: CAISSGTGDSEAFF

clone size: .
D gene: .
V gene: TRBV19
J gene: TRBJ1-1
CDR3 DNA: TGTGCCAGTAGGGGAGTGAGTAGGAACACTGAAGCTTTCTTT
CDR3 protein: CASRGVSRNTEAFF

clone size: .
D gene: TRBD2
V gene: TRBV12-5
J gene: TRBJ2-1
CDR3 DNA: TGTGCTAGTGGTTTGGGACTAGCGGGGTACAATGAGCAGTTCTTC
CDR3 protein: CASGLGLAGYNEQFF

clone size: .
D gene: .
V gene: TRBV9
J gene: TRBJ2-2
CDR3 DNA: TGTGCCAGCAGCATCACAGGGATTCGAACCGGGGAGCTGTTTTTT
CDR3 protein: CASSITGIRTGELFF

clone size: .
D gene: .
V gene: TRBV9
J gene: TRBJ2-2
CDR3 DNA: TGTGCCAGCAGCGTAGCAGGCGGGACGTCGAACACCGGGGAGCTGTTTTTT
CDR3 protein: CASSVAGGTSNTGELFF